This T cell receptor beta chain stems from a study of regulatory T cells in long-lasting Graves disease. Points from the study as a whole: With under 3,500 shared public clonotypes, persistent patients exceeded new patients, who shared about a thousand.

The CDR3 loop spans 14 amino acids. V lost 3 bases to trimming and J lost 1 base, with 10 bases between them. CDR1 and CDR2 (germline): PRHDT, FYEKMQ (reference sequence). Time point given: newly diagnosed GD, antithyroid drugs for less than 3 months. PBMC RNA was the source of the TCR library. The authors built TCR beta libraries using iRepertoire HTBI primers and Arm-PCR of CDR3 regions. In the source study's methods: In the combined samples, some 59 TRBV and some 14 TRBJ segments were identified. TCRdb redid the calling of the multiplex PCR reads with MiXCR, one entry per CDR3 protein. TCRdb, rather than the study authors, made the V and J calls. The data contain hundreds of thousands of distinct CDR3 sequences, around 16% of them seen just once; the ten biggest clones take up just under 25%. This clonotype was counted ten times or more. Its cognate antigen is unknown. These records were also assigned to another study, of T cells in Graves' hyperthyroidism and ophthalmopathy. That work states: Most thyroid clonotypes expanded above 0.001 appeared in blood too.

V usage is TRBV13 and J usage is TRBJ2-7; D might be TRBD2 (5 bases). This material consisted of peripheral blood mononuclear cells (PBMCs), taken at new diagnosis, from a patient treated with antithyroid drugs. The receptor comes from a woman aged 40-65 years with Graves disease. In nucleotides, the CDR3 is TGTGCCAGCAGCTTCAACCTAGCTTCCTACGAGCAGTACTTC. Translating it yields CASSFNLASYEQYF.